The 26 T cell receptor beta chains below all came from one sample that was sequenced in a study of blood T cell repertoires in COVID-19 (dated by TCRdb to 2020 to 2021). Library prep was done by the immunoSEQ multiplex PCR assay. Not all clones reach the TCRdb copy of this immuneACCESS table, which keeps in-frame sequences only. Checked studies attribute under half of the gap to unresolved V genes and leave the rest unexplained. Recorded for this sample are fewer than 250,000 clones; approximately 91% of them occurred a single time. The ten largest clones take up roughly 0.89% of the sample. Sequencing used peripheral blood. Source of these receptors: a young man with COVID-19, enrolled during active disease.

This chain joins TRBV6-1 and TRBJ2-3; D is unresolved. Looked up from germline, CDR1 is MNHNS and CDR2 is SASEGT. Deletions cut 3 bases from V and 5 bases from J, with 9 bases between. The CDR3 is made up of 13 amino acids. The CDR3 region has the DNA TGTGCCAGCAGTGATACCTTCAGAGATACGCAGTATTTT. This encodes CASSDTFRDTQYF.

The chain joins TRBV27 to TRBJ1-1; D ambiguous. V shed 6 bases and J shed 1 base, with 12 bases lying between them. CDR1 and CDR2 (germline): MNHEY, SMNVEV (reference sequence). The CDR3 consists of 14 residues. CDR3 loop: CASSYERTNTEAFF. In DNA form, the CDR3 reads TGTGCCAGCAGCTACGAGCGGACGAACACTGAAGCTTTCTTT.

V and J are TRBV3-1 (or the pseudogene TRBV3-2) and TRBJ1-6; maybe TRBD1 (5 bases). The CDR3 length is 14 residues. V was shortened by 0 bases and J by 14 bases, with 14 bases between the two germline ends. Germline-derived CDR1 and CDR2 are LGHDT and YNNKEL (reference sequence). CDR3 DNA: TGTGCCAGCAGCCAAGATCCGGGGGGTACGGCCCTCCACTTT. Protein: CASSQDPGGTALHF.

The chain recombines TRBV10-3 with TRBJ2-3; 7 bases fit TRBD2. J lost 1 base, V lost 10 bases, and 2 bases had no gene match. CDR3 length equals 12 residues. Looked up from germline, CDR1 is ENHRY and CDR2 is SYGVKD. The CDR3 region is CATSGGTDTQYF. The CDR3 region has the DNA TGTGCCACGAGCGGGGGCACAGATACGCAGTATTTT.

The CDR3 loop is CSVKRTGVNTEAFF. Written as DNA, the CDR3 is TGCAGCGTTAAACGGACAGGCGTGAACACTGAAGCTTTCTTT. The chain carries TRBV29-1 and TRBJ1-1; 7 bases agree with TRBD1. CDR3 length equals 14 residues. After removal of 5 bases from V and 0 bases from J, the junction contained 6 bases not matched to a gene. The germline V gene encodes CDR1 SQVTM and CDR2 ANQGSEA. Full variable domain (rest looked up from reference TRBV29-1 and TRBJ1-1): SAVISQKPSRDICQRGTSLTIQCQVDSQVTMMFWYRQQPGQSLTLIATANQGSEATYESGFVIDKFPISRPNLTFSTLTVSNMSPEDSSIYLCSVKRTGVNTEAFFGQGTRLTVV.

The chain has TRBV27 and TRBJ1-2, with D perhaps TRBD1 (6 bases). This CDR3 is built from 14 residues. Germline values: CDR1 MNHEY, CDR2 SMNVEV (reference sequence). V was shortened by 6 bases and J by 4 bases, with 15 bases between the two germline ends. The CDR3 sequence is CASRGVGGAYGYTF. The CDR3 DNA follows: TGTGCCAGCAGAGGGGTGGGGGGGGCCTATGGCTACACCTTC.

This sequence joins TRBV2 and TRBJ1-6; D gene ambiguous. CDR3 length equals 13 residues. Deletions cut 7 bases from V and 10 bases from J, with 14 bases between. Germline CDR1 reads SNHLY; CDR2 reads FYNNEI. CDR3 bases: TGTGCCAGCACCCGTGGAGCTGAATCACCCCTCCACTTT. This sequence encodes CASTRGAESPLHF.

This chain connects TRBV4-1 to TRBJ1-4; 7 bases map to TRBD1. Germline CDR1 MGHRA, CDR2 YSYEKL. The length of the CDR3 is 16 residues. The V and J ends lost 3 bases and 3 bases, in that order; junction bases with no gene match: 7. For the CDR3, the DNA is TGCGCCAGCAGCCAGGACGACAGGGCCCCTAATGAAAAACTGTTTTTT. Residues: CASSQDDRAPNEKLFF.

This clone was seen a handful of times. The gene calls are TRBV25-1 and TRBJ2-7, with D possibly TRBD1 on 6 matching bases. V was trimmed by 3 bases and J by 6 bases, leaving 15 bases between them. CDR3 length: 14 residues. Germline V gene lookup returns CDR1 MGHDK and CDR2 SYGVNS. The CDR3 region has the DNA TGTGCCAGCAGTGAGATACAGGGAGCTGGCGAGCAGTACTTC. Translation gives CASSEIQGAGEQYF.

This chain uses TRBV12-5 with TRBJ2-1; 8 bases map to TRBD1. V lost 3 bases, J lost 6 bases, and 4 bases stayed unmatched. This CDR3 comprises 14 residues. The germline gives CDR1 LGHNT, CDR2 FRNRAP. The CDR3: CASGLTGGANEQFF. CDR3 nucleotides: TGTGCTAGTGGTTTAACAGGGGGTGCCAATGAGCAGTTCTTC.

The chain employs TRBV2 and TRBJ2-1; 9 bases align to TRBD2. The trim removed 1 base at V and 4 bases at J, leaving 11 bases unmatched. The CDR3 consists of 18 residues. From germline, CDR1 is SNHLY and CDR2 FYNNEI. In DNA form, the CDR3 reads TGTGCCAGCAGTGAAGTCCCCGCTAGCGGGGTTGATTACAATGAGCAGTTCTTC. This gives the protein CASSEVPASGVDYNEQFF.

The chain couples TRBV3-1 (or the pseudogene TRBV3-2) to TRBJ1-2; possibly TRBD1 for D (5 bases). Germline V CDR1 and CDR2: LGHDT, YNNKEL (reference sequence). The CDR3 has 16 residues. Trimming took off 0 bases at V and 3 bases at J, with 14 bases between the two ends. The CDR3 DNA sequence: TGTGCCAGCAGCCAAGAACCCACGGGGGGAGACTATGGCTACACCTTC. This gives the protein CASSQEPTGGDYGYTF.

The J gene is TRBJ2-5, the V gene TRBV4-1; D may be TRBD2 (6 bases). Germline values: CDR1 MGHRA, CDR2 YSYEKL. This CDR3 is built from 20 residues. V was trimmed by 5 bases and J by 1 base, leaving 29 bases between them. CDR3 loop: CASSVRLESVGGTTQETQYF. For the CDR3, the DNA is TGCGCCAGCAGCGTAAGATTAGAGAGCGTTGGCGGGACGACCCAAGAGACCCAGTACTTC.

This chain joins TRBV7-9 and TRBJ1-4, with a possible D match to TRBD1 (5 bases). Trimming cost V 1 base and J 6 bases, with 12 bases left between them. CDR3 length: 15 residues. Germline CDR1 reads SEHNR; CDR2 reads FQNEAQ (reference sequence). The CDR3 DNA follows: TGTGCCAGCAGCTTAGTCTTCGGCAGGGATGAAAAACTGTTTTTT. Protein product: CASSLVFGRDEKLFF.

DNA for the CDR3: TGTGCCAGCAGCCGGGGGAGGGTCTATGGCTACACCTTC. Protein product: CASSRGRVYGYTF. The chain uses TRBV3-1 (or the pseudogene TRBV3-2) and TRBJ1-2, with TRBD1 as a possible D gene (5 bases). CDR1 LGHDT and CDR2 YNNKEL come from the germline V gene (reference sequence). V lost 4 bases to trimming and J lost 4 bases, with 10 bases between them. CDR3 size: 13 residues.

This clone was recorded once. This chain links TRBV5-6 with TRBJ2-5; D is possibly TRBD1 (5 bases). Trimming shortened V by 0 bases and J by 5 bases, and 14 bases separated the two germline ends. The CDR3 is made up of 15 amino acids. The germline V gene encodes CDR1 SGHDT and CDR2 YYEEEE. The CDR3 DNA is TGTGCCAGCAGCTTGGGTTCTGGGGCAGGGGAGACCCAGTACTTC. It specifies CASSLGSGAGETQYF. Together with reference TRBV5-6 and TRBJ2-5, the CDR3 gives the full variable domain: DAGVTQSPTHLIKTRGQQVTLRCSPKSGHDTVSWYQQALGQGPQFIFQYYEEEERQRGNFPDRFSGHQFPNYSSELNVNALLLGDSALYLCASSLGSGAGETQYFGPGTRLLVL.

The genes are TRBV11-1 and TRBJ2-1; D possibly corresponds to TRBD2 (5 bases). The CDR3 length is 14 residues. V was trimmed by 5 bases and J by 7 bases, leaving 15 bases between them. From germline, CDR1 is SGHAT and CDR2 FQDESV (reference sequence). The CDR3 is CASSRPGFLNEQFF. The CDR3 coding sequence is TGTGCCAGCAGCCGCCCGGGGTTTTTGAATGAGCAGTTCTTC.

V is TRBV9 and J is TRBJ1-1; D is uncertain. Trimming left V 3 bases short and J 5 bases short, with 14 bases between. Germline loops: CDR1 SGDLS, CDR2 YYNGEE. The CDR3 length is 14 residues. For the CDR3, the DNA is TGTGCCAGCAGCGCCGAATTCGGTGGTACTGAAGCTTTCTTT. Residues: CASSAEFGGTEAFF. Full variable domain (remainder filled in from reference TRBV9 and TRBJ1-1): DSGVTQTPKHLITATGQRVTLRCSPRSGDLSVYWYQQSLDQGLQFLIQYYNGEERAKGNILERFSAQQFPDLHSELNLSSLELGDSALYFCASSAEFGGTEAFFGQGTRLTVV.

The rearrangement uses TRBV5-1 and TRBJ1-4; D may be TRBD1 (5 bases). Germline V gives CDR1 SGHRS, CDR2 YFSETQ. Trimming took 0 bases from V and 2 from J, leaving 5 bases between them. This CDR3 is 14 amino acids long. The DNA for the CDR3 is TGCGCCAGCAGCTTGGAGGGGACTAATGAAAAACTGTTTTTT. Translating gives CASSLEGTNEKLFF.

This chain joins TRBV9 and TRBJ1-6; 7 bases fit TRBD1. Germline values: CDR1 SGDLS, CDR2 YYNGEE. With V trimmed by 4 bases and J by 6 bases, 7 bases remained unmatched. This CDR3 region has 15 residues. The CDR3 coding sequence is TGTGCCAGCAGCTTAACAGGGGATGCTAATTCACCCCTCCACTTT. Its protein is CASSLTGDANSPLHF.

V is TRBV6-5 and J is TRBJ2-7; 7 bases match TRBD1. Germline-derived CDR1 and CDR2 are MNHEY and SVGAGI. With 7 bases clipped from V and 1 base from J, the junction kept 7 bases outside the gene matches. CDR3 length equals 14 residues. CDR3: CASMIRTGSYEQYF. The CDR3, as DNA: TGTGCCAGCATGATAAGGACAGGTTCCTACGAGCAGTACTTC.

This chain uses TRBV30 with TRBJ1-4, with D tentatively TRBD1 (5 bases). Germline loops: CDR1 GTSNPN, CDR2 SVGIG (reference sequence). Trimming shortened V by 2 bases and J by 7 bases, and 8 bases separated the two germline ends. This CDR3 has 12 amino acids. The CDR3 spells CAWSRQGEKLFF. CDR3 bases: TGTGCCTGGAGTAGGCAGGGTGAAAAACTGTTTTTT.

The chain has TRBV6-2 or TRBV6-3 and TRBJ1-1; D unresolved. Trimming left V 4 bases short and J 0 bases short, with 9 bases between. From germline, CDR1 is MNHEY and CDR2 SVGEGT. CDR3 length: 14 residues. CDR3 in amino acids: CASSSPIMNTEAFF. The CDR3 DNA follows: TGTGCCAGCAGTTCGCCTATTATGAACACTGAAGCTTTCTTT.

The chain carries TRBV6-5 and TRBJ1-1, with D unresolved. CDR1 MNHEY and CDR2 SVGAGI come from the germline V gene. This CDR3 is built from 12 residues. The germline V and J ends were trimmed by 6 bases and 5 bases, with 10 bases remaining between them. The CDR3 nucleotides are TGTGCCAGCAGGACAACGGGGACTGAAGCTTTCTTT. It is translated as CASRTTGTEAFF.

This chain uses TRBV11-2 with TRBJ2-5; tentatively, D is TRBD1 (5 bases). The V and J ends lost 0 bases and 7 bases respectively, with 12 bases between them. CDR1 is SGHAT, CDR2 FQNNGV, per germline. The CDR3 runs 14 residues. CDR3 region: CASSLERGQRTQYF. The CDR3 DNA sequence: TGTGCCAGCAGCTTAGAAAGGGGCCAACGGACCCAGTACTTC.

The CDR3 region is CASSHQGQRETQYF. CDR3 coding DNA: TGCGCCAGCAGCCACCAAGGACAGAGAGAGACCCAGTACTTC. The V call is TRBV4-1, the J call TRBJ2-5, with D maybe TRBD1 (6 bases). V lost 3 bases to trimming and J lost 4 bases, with 12 bases between them. Germline CDR1 MGHRA, CDR2 YSYEKL. CDR3 length: 14 residues.